This entry lists 8 T cell receptor beta chains sequenced from one sample in a study of blood T cell repertoires in COVID-19. TCRdb keeps only in-frame clones here, not all; method: immunoSEQ multiplex PCR. The table shows a few hundred thousand clones, with almost 90% occurring only once. The specimen sequenced was peripheral blood. These TCRs come from an elderly man with acute or convalescent COVID-19.

The V call is TRBV19, the J call TRBJ1-3; the D is unclear. CDR1 is LNHDA, CDR2 SQIVND, per germline (reference sequence). This CDR3 spans 14 amino acids. V was shortened by 4 bases and J by 0 bases, with 7 bases between the two germline ends. The CDR3 nucleotides are TGTGCCAGTAGTACTCCAGGCTCTGGAAACACCATATATTTT. Translated, it gives CASSTPGSGNTIYF.

V and J are TRBV5-1 and TRBJ1-1; no clear D. The CDR3 spans 14 residues. Germline CDR1 SGHRS, CDR2 YFSETQ. Trimming pared 0 bases from V and 1 base from J, leaving 7 bases between. The CDR3 region is CASSLERPNTEAFF. The CDR3 nucleotides are TGCGCCAGCAGCTTGGAGCGACCGAACACTGAAGCTTTCTTT.

This sequence joins TRBV29-1 and TRBJ2-5, with a possible D match to TRBD1 (6 bases). Deletions cut 6 bases from V and 0 bases from J, with 26 bases between. Germline assignment: CDR1 SQVTM and CDR2 ANQGSEA. The CDR3 covers 18 residues. CDR3 DNA: TGCAGCGTAGTCAGCTACGAGGGGGTATACCAGTACCAAGAGACCCAGTACTTC. This gives the protein CSVVSYEGVYQYQETQYF. Using reference TRBV29-1 and TRBJ2-5 for the parts outside the CDR3, the full variable domain is SAVISQKPSRDICQRGTSLTIQCQVDSQVTMMFWYRQQPGQSLTLIATANQGSEATYESGFVIDKFPISRPNLTFSTLTVSNMSPEDSSIYLCSVVSYEGVYQYQETQYFGPGTRLLVL.

This chain connects TRBV11-2 to TRBJ2-3; D gene ambiguous. V gave up 5 bases and J gave up 4 bases, with 7 bases separating them. The germline gives CDR1 SGHAT, CDR2 FQNNGV. The CDR3 runs to 12 residues. CDR3 amino acids: CASSNGADTQYF. The CDR3 nucleotides read TGTGCCAGCAGCAACGGTGCAGATACGCAGTATTTT. The complete variable domain, with remaining parts taken from reference TRBV11-2 and TRBJ2-3, reads EAGVAQSPRYKIIEKRQSVAFWCNPISGHATLYWYQQILGQGPKLLIQFQNNGVVDDSQLPKDRFSAERLKGVDSTLKIQPAKLEDSAVYLCASSNGADTQYFGPGTRLTVL.

V is TRBV9 and J is TRBJ2-3; 12 positions agree with TRBD2. Germline V lookup: CDR1 SGDLS, CDR2 YYNGEE. The V gene end was trimmed by 5 bases and the J gene end by 3 bases; junction bases not matched to a gene: 19. The CDR3 consists of 20 residues. The CDR3 loop is CASSLPASGGGLKRTDTQYF. CDR3 sequence (DNA): TGTGCCAGCAGTCTTCCGGCTAGCGGGGGGGGTCTCAAACGGACAGATACGCAGTATTTT.

The chain has TRBV5-1 and TRBJ1-2; TRBD1 might be the D (6 bases). The CDR3 totals 15 residues. V was clipped by 1 base and J by 0 bases, with 10 bases between them. Germline V gives CDR1 SGHRS, CDR2 YFSETQ. CDR3 bases: TGCGCCAGCAGCTTGATTCCAGGGGCTAACTATGGCTACACCTTC. Protein: CASSLIPGANYGYTF.

The V and J genes are TRBV5-1 and TRBJ1-6, with 8 bases lining up with TRBD1. V lost 4 bases to trimming and J lost 7 bases; unmatched junction nucleotides: 7. Germline CDR1 reads SGHRS; CDR2 reads YFSETQ. CDR3 length: 15 residues. The CDR3 region is CASSQTTGENSPLHF. The CDR3 DNA sequence: TGCGCCAGCAGCCAGACGACAGGGGAGAATTCACCCCTCCACTTT.

The sample holds one count of this clone. The genes are TRBV2 and TRBJ1-1, with D possibly being TRBD1 (6 bases). Per the germline V gene, CDR1 is SNHLY and CDR2 is FYNNEI. This CDR3 comprises 13 residues. V was shortened by 5 bases and J by 1 base, with 8 bases between the two germline ends. The CDR3: CASSPRGNTEAFF. The DNA of the CDR3 is TGTGCCAGCAGTCCCAGGGGGAACACTGAAGCTTTCTTT.